These T cell receptor beta chains were read from a single sample in a study of immune heterogeneity within non-small cell lung tumors. TCRdb recomputed calls from the multiplex PCR reads with MiXCR, one row per CDR3 protein. This table holds about 10,000 distinct CDR3 sequences, about a sixth found once. Sequencing input: lung tumor tissue. These receptors were obtained from a man aged 40-49 years with non-small cell lung cancer. Both conserved end residues are part of each CDR3. A D gene is named only where the DNA matches it firmly. Size is stated for part of the rows, as once, few or many counts, or as a class when the clone is expanded.

clone_size	j_call	d_call	v_call	cdr3_nt	cdr3_aa
many	TRBJ1-4	-	TRBV4-3	TGCGCCAGCAGCCGCCAATACAGCCAGGGTGACGCAACTAATGAAAAACTGTTTTTT	CASSRQYSQGDATNEKLFF
many	TRBJ2-7	-	TRBV7-2	TGTGCCAGCAGCTCTTCGGCCGCCTGGGAGCAGTACTTC	CASSSSAAWEQYF
-	TRBJ2-1	TRBD2	TRBV3-1	TGTGCCAGCAGCCAAGATCAACTAGCGGATATCTACAATGAGCAGTTCTTC	CASSQDQLADIYNEQFF
medium-sized	TRBJ1-4	TRBD1	TRBV19	TGTGCCAGTAGTATTAACAGGGGCAACGAAAAACTGTTTTTT	CASSINRGNEKLFF
medium-sized	TRBJ1-3	-	TRBV6-1	TGTGCCAGCACTCAAGCAGCCTCTGGAAACACCATATATTTT	CASTQAASGNTIYF
few	TRBJ2-3	TRBD2	TRBV4-3	TGCGCCAGCAGCCAAGGACTAGCGGGAGGGCCGGGCACAGATACGCAGTATTTT	CASSQGLAGGPGTDTQYF
many	TRBJ2-2	TRBD2	TRBV11-3	TGTGCCAGCAGCCTCGGGACTATGGGGACCGGGGAGCTGTTTTTT	CASSLGTMGTGELFF
medium-sized	TRBJ1-4	-	TRBV20-1	TGCAGTGCTAGGAGCCCTCGAGCAACTAATGAAAAACTGTTTTTT	CSARSPRATNEKLFF
many	TRBJ1-2	-	TRBV7-9	TGTGCCAGCAGCTTAGACACAGGGCTAGGTGGCTACACCTTC	CASSLDTGLGGYTF
many	TRBJ1-1	TRBD1	TRBV18	TGTGCCAGCTCCCTCCCTCTCGGGACAGAGACGAACACTGAAGCTTTCTTT	CASSLPLGTETNTEAFF
many	TRBJ2-7	TRBD2	TRBV5-1	TGCGCCAGCAGCTTGACTAGCGGGAGAGGGTACGAGCAGTACTTC	CASSLTSGRGYEQYF
medium-sized	TRBJ1-5	TRBD1	TRBV5-1	TGCGCCAGCAGCCCTGGATACGGGACAGGGGGTTATAGCAATCAGCCCCAGCATTTT	CASSPGYGTGGYSNQPQHF
many	TRBJ1-2	-	TRBV9	TGTGCCAGCAGCGTAGAAGGGTGGTACGGCTACACCTTC	CASSVEGWYGYTF
medium-sized	TRBJ2-7	-	TRBV7-2	TGTGCCAGCAGCTTAGTTCCCCTCGGGGGCGAGCAGTACTTC	CASSLVPLGGEQYF
medium-sized	TRBJ2-7	TRBD2	TRBV28	TGTGCCAGCAGTTTGGTAGCGGGAGAGCCATCCTACGAGCAGTACTTC	CASSLVAGEPSYEQYF